These T cell receptor beta chains were read from a single sample in a study of long-term antiretroviral therapy in people with HIV. Generated by immunoSEQ multiplex PCR, the TCRdb table keeps only in-frame clones and is missing some. This sample carries about 16,000 clones, 81% of them seen once, and the ten largest clones take more than 14%. The sequences come from unsorted PBMCs, collected about 1.2 years before starting antiretroviral therapy. These TCRs come from a young man with HIV. CDR3s include the opening cysteine and the closing phenylalanine or tryptophan. A D gene is named only where the DNA matches it firmly. Some rows have no size entry. The others give once, few or many, or a class for an expanded clone.

size	J	D	V	CDR3	DNA
-	TRBJ1-2	-	TRBV6-6	CASSFGGDITNYGYTF	TGTGCCAGCAGTTTCGGGGGGGACATTACTAACTATGGCTACACCTTC
-	TRBJ1-1	TRBD1	TRBV14	CASSPFRDRVRDTEAFF	TGTGCCAGCAGCCCCTTCCGGGACAGGGTCAGGGACACTGAAGCTTTCTTT
-	TRBJ1-2	-	TRBV28	CASSPLGIVGYGYTF	TGTGCCAGCAGTCCTCTAGGGATAGTTGGCTATGGCTACACCTTC
medium-sized	TRBJ1-2	-	TRBV5-4	CASSLGRDYGYTF	TGTGCCAGCAGCTTGGGACGGGACTATGGCTACACCTTC
-	TRBJ2-3	-	TRBV5-8	CASSGPHTDTQYF	TGTGCCAGCTCTGGCCCCCACACAGATACGCAGTATTTT
-	TRBJ2-7	-	TRBV7-9	CASSFGSVMASYEQYF	TGTGCCAGCAGCTTCGGTTCTGTCATGGCCTCCTACGAGCAGTACTTC
-	TRBJ1-1	-	TRBV6-5	CASSYLGGGNTEAFF	TGTGCCAGCAGTTACCTGGGCGGGGGGAACACTGAAGCTTTCTTT
-	TRBJ2-1	-	TRBV7-2	CASSLGGLYNEQFF	TGTGCCAGCAGCTTAGGAGGTCTTTACAATGAGCAGTTCTTC
once	TRBJ1-5	TRBD1	TRBV27	CASSPGTGGNQPQHF	TGTGCCAGCAGTCCCGGGACAGGGGGCAATCAGCCCCAGCATTTT
-	TRBJ1-1	-	TRBV5-4	CASSLALNTEAFF	TGTGCCAGCAGCTTGGCCTTGAACACTGAAGCTTTCTTT
few	TRBJ1-5	TRBD1	TRBV7-2	CASGDRVNQPQHF	TGTGCCAGCGGCGACAGGGTAAATCAGCCCCAGCATTTT
once	TRBJ2-7	-	TRBV7-6	CASSPNVGPRTWEQYF	TGTGCCAGCAGCCCGAATGTGGGACCACGGACGTGGGAGCAGTACTTC
-	TRBJ2-7	TRBD1	TRBV30	CALQQGFSYEQYF	TGTGCCCTGCAACAGGGGTTTTCCTACGAGCAGTACTTC
once	TRBJ1-1	-	TRBV27	CASHLWRGTEAFF	TGTGCCAGCCACCTTTGGAGGGGTACTGAAGCTTTCTTT
-	TRBJ1-4	TRBD1	TRBV5-1	CASSTQGAGTNEKLFF	TGCGCCAGCAGCACCCAGGGGGCAGGGACTAATGAAAAACTGTTTTTT
-	TRBJ2-7	-	TRBV19	CASSSPSYEQYF	TGTGCCAGTAGTTCCCCGTCCTACGAGCAGTACTTC
-	TRBJ1-2	-	TRBV7-9	CASERRNGYTF	TGTGCCAGTGAAAGACGGAATGGCTACACCTTC
-	TRBJ2-7	TRBD2	TRBV7-2	CASSLETSGKYEQYF	TGTGCCAGCAGCTTAGAGACTAGCGGGAAGTACGAGCAGTACTTC
-	TRBJ2-2	-	TRBV18	CASSFPGELFF	TGTGCCAGCTCATTTCCCGGGGAGCTGTTTTTT
-	TRBJ2-7	TRBD1	TRBV7-3	CASSSGDRPYEQYF	TGTGCCAGCAGCTCCGGGGACAGGCCCTACGAGCAGTACTTC
-	TRBJ2-2	TRBD1	TRBV18	CASSPGQLNTGELFF	TGTGCCAGCTCACCGGGACAGCTGAACACCGGGGAGCTGTTTTTT